The TCR beta chain under discussion was sequenced for a study of vaccination and CD4 T cells after COVID-19. Specified time point: late sampling 161 to 241 days after vaccination in a few convalescent patients. TCRdb ran MiXCR on the PCR reads and lists one entry per CDR3 protein. The sample consists of some 40,000 distinct CDR3 sequences, around 35% of them appearing once. The source is a human donor who had recovered from COVID-19. The sample in question was CD4+ T cells from blood, obtained about 7 months after SARS-CoV-2 vaccination.

In DNA, the CDR3 is TGCAGTGCTAGAGAGAGGGGCGCGGTGAACACTGAAGCTTTCTTT. It encodes CSARERGAVNTEAFF. The genes are TRBV20-1 and TRBJ1-1; possibly TRBD1 for D (5 bases). Trimming removed 0 bases at V and 0 bases at J, with 11 bases between. The germline V gene encodes CDR1 DFQATT and CDR2 SNEGSKA (reference sequence). This CDR3 contains 15 residues.